Reported below is one T cell receptor beta chain. Its antigen is still unknown. No quality values exist for individual bases; no much larger clone is one base distant. Genomic DNA was isolated with the QIAamp DNA kit from frozen aliquots of single-cell suspensions that had not been sorted. The tumour samples consisted of surgically resected non-small cell lung cancer tissue. Tissues were received within 2 hours of resection and processed immediately into single-cell suspensions. Tissue was broken up mechanically, digested enzymatically with DNase I, collagenase I and hyaluronidase for roughly 28 minutes at 37 degrees C, and then filtered and RBC-lysed. A two-step multiplex PCR was used to amplify TCR-beta CDR3 regions from genomic DNA, and Illumina-compatible adaptors were added in the second step. As a commercial immunoSEQ service, TCR-beta immunosequencing was carried out on an Illumina platform. Concerning the study's data processing: Repertoires were summarised as Top 10 Clones, the percentage of T-cell templates from the ten most frequent sequences, and productive clonality. Productive clonality had a range of 0 to 1, where 1 means a monoclonal population. Using log10 scatter plots, tumour-associated clones were identified as sequences that made up at least 0.1% of tumour T-cell templates yet were absent from the matched non-adjacent lung. Analyses were done in GraphPad Prism7 and R, with Student's t-tests for two-group comparisons, ANOVA for stages, and linear regression for relationships. The immuneACCESS repertoire file appears here via TCRdb, limited to in-frame rearrangements. These files lack a portion of the clones; in checked studies, under half of the deficit traces to unresolved V genes, and the cause of the others is not known. That table is the source of V, J and clone size, and D and trimming were worked out from the DNA. The sample table records about 6,600 clones; around 75% of these occur just once. In total, the top ten clones hold approximately 14% of the sample.

The data originate from a study of immune cell composition in non-small cell lung cancer (dated by TCRdb to 2016 to 2017). Context from the whole study: To assign histologic subtype, which was mostly lung adenocarcinoma or squamous cell carcinoma, H&E was combined with p63, CK5, Napsin A and TTF-1 immunohistochemistry. Adaptive Biotechnologies TCR-beta sequencing was carried out on around 35 paired NSCLC tumour and non-adjacent lung specimens, as well as on roughly 26 tumour-only specimens. Supplementary cohort #1, 10 lung adenocarcinoma cases, had paired tumour/lung TCR-beta sequencing and TIL populations generated to assess tumour reactivity. A few tumour specimens that had TCR-beta data belonged to rare histological subtypes and were left out of the subtype comparisons. Summary of the overall study and its limitations: Top 10 clone scores and productive clonality were significantly higher in lung squamous cell carcinoma than in lung adenocarcinoma tumours. Tumour-associated clones >0.5% occurred in nearly half of NSCLC cases: 33% of adenocarcinomas versus approximately 80% of squamous carcinomas. The reactivity cohort included only 10 cases, and whether tumour-reactive clones share sequences with the dominant in vivo tumour-associated clones was not shown. No significant correlation was found between smoking pack-years and tumour TCR-beta clonality. Across ten to eleven adenocarcinoma cases, the maximal tumour-associated clone frequency showed a strong correlation with TIL tumour reactivity, but overall clonality showed no such correlation.

Per the germline V gene (reference sequence), SGHNT is the CDR1 and YYREEE is the CDR2. There are 12 amino acids in the CDR3, from cysteine to phenylalanine inclusive. Of the read, only the CDR3 DNA is kept; its 36 bases are in frame from base 1. V lost 0 bases and J lost 7 bases; the stretch between them is 6 bases long. The chain is encoded by TRBV5-4 joined to TRBJ2-3, with no D gene named confidently. The sequenced sample consisted of lung tumor tissue. The sequence came from a human donor with non-small cell lung cancer. The CDR3 amino acid sequence is: CASSLDSYTQYF. The nucleotide sequence is given as TGTGCCAGCAGCTTGGACAGCTATACGCAGTATTTT.